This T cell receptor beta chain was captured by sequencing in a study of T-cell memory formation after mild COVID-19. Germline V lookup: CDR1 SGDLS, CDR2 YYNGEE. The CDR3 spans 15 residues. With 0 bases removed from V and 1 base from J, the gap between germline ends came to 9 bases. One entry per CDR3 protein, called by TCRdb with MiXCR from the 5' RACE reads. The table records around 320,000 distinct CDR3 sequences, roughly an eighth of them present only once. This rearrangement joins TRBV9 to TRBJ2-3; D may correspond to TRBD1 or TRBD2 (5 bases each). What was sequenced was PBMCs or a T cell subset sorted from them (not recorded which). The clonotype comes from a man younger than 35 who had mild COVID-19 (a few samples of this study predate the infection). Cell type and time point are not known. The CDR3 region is CASSVAVGRTDTQYF. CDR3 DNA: TGTGCCAGCAGCGTAGCGGTGGGACGCACAGATACGCAGTATTTT.